The rows below give T cell receptor beta chains drawn from one sample of a study of shared clonotypes between healthy human individuals. TCRdb keeps only in-frame clones here, not all; method: immunoSEQ multiplex PCR. This sample has about 560,000 clones, with roughly four fifths found just once. Sequenced sample: PBMCs. The receptors derive from a woman aged 40-49 years in good health. Some clones in this sample may be carry-over from other donors' samples. CDR3s include the opening cysteine and the closing phenylalanine or tryptophan. The order of the fields is D gene, V gene, CDR3 length, J gene, clone size, CDR3 protein, CDR3 DNA. The D gene is left open where the match is weak. Rows may omit the clone size; those that give it use once, few, many or a size class.

d_gene: TRBD1; v_gene: TRBV2; len: 13; j_gene: TRBJ1-1; abundance: -; CDR3aa: CATRQGMNTEAFF; CDR3nt: TGTGCCACAAGACAGGGGATGAACACTGAAGCTTTCTTT
d_gene: -; v_gene: TRBV30; len: 14; j_gene: TRBJ2-1; abundance: -; CDR3aa: CAWSRLGGIDEQFF; CDR3nt: TGTGCCTGGAGTAGGTTAGGGGGTATCGATGAGCAGTTCTTC
d_gene: -; v_gene: TRBV28; len: 18; j_gene: TRBJ2-4; abundance: -; CDR3aa: CASSLPWTYSLAKNIQYF; CDR3nt: TGTGCCAGCAGTTTACCCTGGACATATTCCTTAGCCAAAAACATTCAGTACTTC
d_gene: -; v_gene: TRBV13; len: 15; j_gene: TRBJ1-6; abundance: -; CDR3aa: CASSLSDQGKSPLHF; CDR3nt: TGTGCCAGCAGCTTATCGGATCAGGGAAAGTCACCCCTCCACTTT
d_gene: -; v_gene: TRBV30; len: 14; j_gene: TRBJ1-5; abundance: -; CDR3aa: CAWSLTGYNQPQHF; CDR3nt: TGTGCCTGGAGTCTTACAGGATACAATCAGCCCCAGCATTTT
d_gene: -; v_gene: TRBV15; len: 13; j_gene: TRBJ2-3; abundance: -; CDR3aa: CATSRTNTDTQYF; CDR3nt: TGTGCCACCAGCAGGACCAACACAGATACGCAGTATTTT
d_gene: TRBD1; v_gene: TRBV28; len: 15; j_gene: TRBJ2-3; abundance: -; CDR3aa: CASSWDRGVADTQYF; CDR3nt: TGTGCCAGCAGCTGGGACAGGGGTGTCGCAGATACGCAGTATTTT
d_gene: -; v_gene: TRBV4-3; len: 15; j_gene: TRBJ2-1; abundance: -; CDR3aa: CASSQEGETYNEQFF; CDR3nt: TGCGCCAGCAGCCAAGAGGGGGAGACCTACAATGAGCAGTTCTTC
d_gene: -; v_gene: TRBV27; len: 15; j_gene: TRBJ2-2; abundance: -; CDR3aa: CASSWMAAGRGELFF; CDR3nt: TGTGCCAGCTCTTGGATGGCAGCTGGGCGGGGGGAGCTGTTTTTT
d_gene: -; v_gene: TRBV15; len: 13; j_gene: TRBJ2-1; abundance: once; CDR3aa: CATSREVVNEQFF; CDR3nt: TGTGCCACCAGCAGAGAGGTGGTAAATGAGCAGTTCTTC
d_gene: -; v_gene: TRBV5-1; len: 14; j_gene: TRBJ2-2; abundance: few; CDR3aa: CASSPRGLGGELFF; CDR3nt: TGCGCCAGCAGCCCCAGAGGGTTGGGCGGGGAGCTGTTTTTT
d_gene: -; v_gene: TRBV4-2; len: 16; j_gene: TRBJ2-5; abundance: -; CDR3aa: CASSQAGDGSQETQYF; CDR3nt: TGTGCCAGCAGCCAAGCGGGAGATGGCTCCCAAGAGACCCAGTACTTC
d_gene: -; v_gene: TRBV5-1; len: 15; j_gene: TRBJ2-7; abundance: few; CDR3aa: CASSVGDTQPYEQYF; CDR3nt: TGCGCCAGCAGCGTGGGGGACACACAACCTTACGAGCAGTACTTC
d_gene: TRBD1; v_gene: TRBV18; len: 14; j_gene: TRBJ2-1; abundance: -; CDR3aa: CASSLDRGGSEQFF; CDR3nt: TGTGCCAGCTCATTGGACAGGGGGGGGAGTGAGCAGTTCTTC
d_gene: TRBD2; v_gene: TRBV5-6; len: 15; j_gene: TRBJ2-7; abundance: -; CDR3aa: CASSQLSGRPYEQYF; CDR3nt: TGTGCCAGCAGCCAACTTAGCGGGAGGCCCTACGAGCAGTACTTC
d_gene: TRBD2; v_gene: TRBV4-1; len: 16; j_gene: TRBJ2-3; abundance: -; CDR3aa: CASSPPAGASTDTQYF; CDR3nt: TGCGCCAGCAGCCCACCAGCGGGAGCAAGCACAGATACGCAGTATTTT
d_gene: TRBD2; v_gene: TRBV11-2; len: 18; j_gene: TRBJ2-2; abundance: -; CDR3aa: CASSLIFQREANTGELFF; CDR3nt: TGTGCCAGCAGCTTAATCTTTCAGCGGGAGGCGAACACCGGGGAGCTGTTTTTT
d_gene: -; v_gene: TRBV5-1; len: 15; j_gene: TRBJ2-1; abundance: few; CDR3aa: CASSKGTNPRDEQFF; CDR3nt: TGCGCCAGCAGCAAAGGGACCAACCCTAGGGATGAGCAGTTCTTC
d_gene: -; v_gene: TRBV15; len: 14; j_gene: TRBJ2-1; abundance: -; CDR3aa: CATSKRGLLNEQFF; CDR3nt: TGTGCCACCAGCAAAAGGGGACTCCTCAATGAGCAGTTCTTC
d_gene: -; v_gene: TRBV5-1; len: 11; j_gene: TRBJ2-7; abundance: few; CDR3aa: CASSSTHEQYF; CDR3nt: TGCGCCAGCAGCTCCACCCACGAGCAGTACTTC
d_gene: TRBD1; v_gene: TRBV5-1; len: 17; j_gene: TRBJ2-3; abundance: once; CDR3aa: CASSSRPLQGATDTQYF; CDR3nt: TGCGCCAGCAGCTCGAGGCCCTTACAGGGGGCAACTGATACGCAGTATTTT
d_gene: -; v_gene: TRBV28; len: 13; j_gene: TRBJ1-1; abundance: -; CDR3aa: CASSFGGLPEAFF; CDR3nt: TGTGCCAGCAGTTTTGGGGGGCTACCTGAAGCTTTCTTT